The present T cell receptor beta chain was sequenced within a study of cytomegalovirus exposure and HLA in healthy donors. PCR employed 60 Vbeta and 13 Jbeta primers. Produced via immunoSEQ multiplex PCR; TCRdb's table is partial and in-frame only. This sample has approximately 100,000 clones, with roughly 80% found just once. This clone was detected only a few times. The sequence was collected from a female donor in good health and CMV-seropositive. Sequencing input: PBMCs.

The CDR3 DNA is TGTGCCAGCTCACCACCGCAGGGTAATGGGTATGGCTACACCTTC. This gives the protein CASSPPQGNGYGYTF. The V and J genes are TRBV18 and TRBJ1-2, with D tentatively TRBD1 (5 bases). The CDR3 spans 15 residues. V was shortened by 0 bases and J by 5 bases, with 13 bases between the two germline ends. Germline CDR1 reads KGHSH; CDR2 reads LQKENI.